These T cell receptor beta chains were read from a single sample in a study of cytomegalovirus exposure and HLA in healthy donors. Assay: immunoSEQ multiplex PCR; the TCRdb copy retains only in-frame clones and omits some. In the table there are some 150,000 clones, around 79% of which are singletons. Sequencing was carried out using PBMCs. The receptors were gathered from a man aged 35 to 55 in good health and CMV-seropositive. The CDR3 runs from the conserved cysteine through the conserved F or W. Each record gives: V gene, J gene, D gene, clone size, CDR3 protein, CDR3 DNA. D genes are given only for firm matches. Expanded clones are given a class, and other clones once, few, many or no size at all.

>TRBV10-2|TRBJ1-4|NA|NA
CATTPAWEQAHNEKLFF
TGCGCCACCACCCCGGCATGGGAACAGGCCCATAATGAAAAACTGTTTTTT
>TRBV19|TRBJ2-1|TRBD2|NA
CASSISGTSVLNEQFF
TGTGCCAGTAGTATATCCGGGACTAGCGTTTTAAATGAGCAGTTCTTC
>TRBV6-6|TRBJ2-7|TRBD1|NA
CASSYGWTGTMSEQYF
TGTGCCAGCAGTTACGGCTGGACAGGGACGATGAGCGAGCAGTACTTC
>TRBV6-5|TRBJ1-1|NA|few
CASSPIVRGAEAFF
TGTGCCAGCAGTCCCATCGTCAGGGGAGCTGAAGCTTTCTTT
>TRBV16|TRBJ2-5|NA|NA
CASSPTGVETQYF
TGTGCCAGCAGCCCCACGGGAGTCGAGACCCAGTACTTC
>TRBV6-6|TRBJ2-7|NA|NA
CASSSKYEQYF
TGTGCCAGCAGTTCCAAATACGAGCAGTACTTC
>TRBV21-1|TRBJ1-1|NA|NA
CASSKVQGWNTEAFF
TGTGCCAGCAGCAAAGTCCAGGGATGGAACACTGAAGCTTTCTTT
>TRBV18|TRBJ2-7|TRBD1|NA
CASSPTGVYEQYF
TGTGCCAGCTCACCGACAGGGGTCTACGAGCAGTACTTC
>TRBV27|TRBJ2-3|NA|NA
CASSLNAGRDGTDTQYF
TGTGCCAGCAGTTTAAACGCCGGGAGAGATGGTACAGATACGCAGTATTTT
>TRBV29-1|TRBJ1-2|NA|NA
CSYAGGPDGYTF
TGCAGCTACGCCGGGGGGCCCGATGGCTACACCTTC
>TRBV10-3|TRBJ2-7|TRBD2|few
CAIRRAGGPSGYEQYF
TGTGCCATCAGACGAGCGGGAGGGCCCTCTGGTTACGAGCAGTACTTC
>TRBV7-9|TRBJ1-1|NA|NA
CASSLTQGPEAFF
TGTGCCAGCAGCTTAACGCAGGGCCCTGAAGCTTTCTTT
>TRBV6-7|TRBJ2-1|TRBD2|few
CASSYLPPGLVFRGWTYNEQFF
TGTGCCAGCAGTTACTTACCTCCGGGACTAGTTTTTCGGGGCTGGACCTACAATGAGCAGTTCTTC
>TRBV4-2|TRBJ2-5|TRBD2|NA
CASSQEGLAGTETQYF
TGTGCCAGCAGCCAAGAGGGACTAGCGGGAACAGAGACCCAGTACTTC
>TRBV28|TRBJ2-7|TRBD2|NA
CASSFTLAGLSYEQYF
TGTGCCAGCAGTTTTACCCTAGCGGGCCTCTCCTACGAGCAGTACTTC
>TRBV5-1|TRBJ1-4|NA|NA
CASSGGSLSGANEKLFF
TGCGCCAGCAGCGGGGGCTCGTTATCCGGAGCTAATGAAAAACTGTTTTTT
>TRBV6-5|TRBJ1-1|TRBD1|NA
CASSYSPGTGEAFF
TGTGCCAGCAGTTACTCGCCTGGGACAGGTGAAGCTTTCTTT
>TRBV19|TRBJ1-1|NA|NA
CASSIAGGANTEAFF
TGTGCCAGTAGTATAGCGGGGGGGGCGAACACTGAAGCTTTCTTT
>TRBV30|TRBJ2-1|TRBD2|NA
CAWSFGLAGNEQFF
TGTGCCTGGAGTTTTGGGCTAGCGGGAAATGAGCAGTTCTTC
>TRBV28|TRBJ2-7|NA|NA
CATGGGYEQYF
TGTGCCACCGGCGGAGGGTACGAGCAGTACTTC
>TRBV7-2|TRBJ2-7|NA|NA
CASSSGQTVEQYF
TGTGCCAGCAGCTCTGGACAGACTGTCGAGCAGTACTTC
>TRBV20-1|TRBJ2-1|NA|few
CSAMGRNEQFF
TGCAGTGCCATGGGGCGGAATGAGCAGTTCTTC
>TRBV6-1|TRBJ2-1|TRBD2|NA
CASSSVAGNYNEQFF
TGTGCCAGCAGCTCAGTAGCGGGTAACTACAATGAGCAGTTCTTC
>TRBV7-6|TRBJ2-3|TRBD1|NA
CASSLQGAGADTQYF
TGTGCCAGCAGCTTACAGGGGGCTGGGGCAGATACGCAGTATTTT
>TRBV27|TRBJ2-1|TRBD2|once
CASSNRTSGSWPSYNEQFF
TGTGCCAGCAGCAACCGGACTAGCGGGAGCTGGCCCTCCTACAATGAGCAGTTCTTC
>TRBV5-8|TRBJ2-1|TRBD1|NA
CASSSLTGAGVNEQFF
TGTGCCAGCAGCTCCCTGACAGGGGCAGGTGTCAATGAGCAGTTCTTC
>TRBV9|TRBJ1-2|NA|NA
CASSSPLGGGHGYTF
TGTGCCAGCAGCTCCCCCCTCGGGGGGGGCCACGGCTACACCTTC
>TRBV11-1|TRBJ2-6|TRBD2|once
CASGRATGANVLTF
TGTGCCAGCGGGAGGGCCACAGGGGCCAACGTCCTGACTTTC
>TRBV7-8|TRBJ2-7|NA|NA
CASRKWTAAYEQYF
TGTGCCAGCAGAAAATGGACAGCCGCCTACGAGCAGTACTTC
>TRBV4-1|TRBJ2-2|TRBD2|few
CASSQGLAGVITGELFF
TGCGCCAGCAGCCAAGGACTAGCGGGAGTAATAACCGGGGAGCTGTTTTTT
>TRBV28|TRBJ2-3|TRBD2|NA
CASKSGGSTDTQYF
TGTGCCAGCAAGTCGGGGGGAAGCACAGATACGCAGTATTTT
>TRBV6-5|TRBJ2-7|NA|once
CASSSRDVSYEQYF
TGTGCCAGCAGCTCGCGGGACGTTTCCTACGAGCAGTACTTC
>TRBV7-3|TRBJ2-7|NA|NA
CASSSGTAEQIPAYEQYF
TGTGCCAGCAGTTCAGGGACTGCCGAACAGATCCCCGCCTACGAGCAGTACTTC
>TRBV6-1|TRBJ1-1|NA|few
CASRGQMNTEAFF
TGTGCCAGCAGAGGACAGATGAACACTGAAGCTTTCTTT
>TRBV15|TRBJ1-3|NA|NA
CATSREQVTGNTIYF
TGTGCCACCAGCAGAGAACAGGTTACTGGAAACACCATATATTTT
>TRBV28|TRBJ2-7|NA|once
CASSPILGLVSYEQYF
TGTGCCAGCAGTCCCATTCTGGGCTTGGTATCCTACGAGCAGTACTTC
>TRBV29-1|TRBJ1-3|NA|NA
CSVDSGHRSGNTIYF
TGCAGCGTTGACTCCGGGCACAGGAGCGGAAACACCATATATTTT
>TRBV5-4|TRBJ2-7|TRBD2|NA
CASSLGAGDYEQYF
TGTGCCAGCAGCTTGGGGGCGGGGGACTACGAGCAGTACTTC
>TRBV19|TRBJ1-2|TRBD1|NA
CASSERWTGYGYTF
TGTGCCAGTAGTGAGAGGTGGACAGGTTATGGCTACACCTTC
>TRBV19|TRBJ1-5|TRBD1|NA
CASSMQGGIQPQHF
TGTGCCAGTAGTATGCAGGGGGGTATTCAGCCCCAGCATTTT
>TRBV18|TRBJ1-5|TRBD1|NA
CASSFDRGEQPQHF
TGTGCCAGCTCATTCGACAGGGGCGAGCAGCCCCAGCATTTT
>TRBV7-9|TRBJ1-1|TRBD1|NA
CSSSSPFLDREAFF
TGTTCCAGCAGCTCCCCCTTTTTGGACAGGGAGGCTTTCTTT
>TRBV11-2|TRBJ2-7|TRBD2|NA
CASSLAGPSGSLYEQYF
TGTGCCAGCAGCTTAGCTGGACCTAGCGGGAGTCTGTACGAGCAGTACTTC
>TRBV5-6|TRBJ1-2|NA|NA
CASSPDSRTSYGYTF
TGTGCCAGCAGCCCGGACAGCAGAACTTCGTATGGCTACACCTTC
>TRBV9|TRBJ1-1|NA|NA
CASSPTGGTEAFF
TGTGCCAGCAGCCCCACCGGGGGTACTGAAGCTTTCTTT
>TRBV6-4|TRBJ2-1|TRBD1|NA
CASSANRGHEQFF
TGTGCCAGCAGTGCTAACAGGGGCCATGAGCAGTTCTTC
>TRBV5-1|TRBJ2-1|TRBD2|NA
CASSRWTSGSNEQFF
TGCGCCAGCAGCCGGTGGACTAGCGGGAGTAATGAGCAGTTCTTC
>TRBV6-5|TRBJ2-1|TRBD2|NA
CASTTQRERLFF
TGTGCCAGCACCACTCAGCGGGAGAGGCTGTTCTTC
>TRBV5-1|TRBJ1-4|TRBD1|NA
CASSFTGTVNEKLFF
TGCGCCAGCAGCTTTACCGGGACAGTTAATGAAAAACTGTTTTTT
>TRBV5-6|TRBJ1-4|TRBD1|NA
CASGRDRANEKLFF
TGTGCCAGCGGCCGGGACAGGGCTAATGAAAAACTGTTTTTT
>TRBV7-3|TRBJ1-1|NA|few
CASSKQGSNTEAFF
TGTGCCAGCAGCAAACAGGGAAGTAACACTGAAGCTTTCTTT
>TRBV9|TRBJ2-2|NA|NA
CASSPPPGETGELFF
TGTGCCAGCAGCCCCCCCCCGGGAGAAACCGGGGAGCTGTTTTTT
>TRBV10-2|TRBJ2-1|TRBD2|NA
CASSRGLAGRNEQFF
TGCGCCAGCAGCCGGGGACTAGCGGGTAGAAATGAGCAGTTCTTC
>TRBV5-5|TRBJ1-1|TRBD1|NA
CASSLRDRDIVNTEAFF
TGTGCCAGCAGCTTGCGCGACAGGGATATTGTGAACACTGAAGCTTTCTTT
>TRBV11-3|TRBJ2-2|TRBD2|NA
CASRGLAGAGELFF
TGTGCCAGCAGGGGACTAGCGGGCGCCGGGGAGCTGTTTTTT
>TRBV2|TRBJ2-2|TRBD1|NA
CASRRQGRNTGELFF
TGTGCCAGCAGGAGACAGGGCCGAAACACCGGGGAGCTGTTTTTT